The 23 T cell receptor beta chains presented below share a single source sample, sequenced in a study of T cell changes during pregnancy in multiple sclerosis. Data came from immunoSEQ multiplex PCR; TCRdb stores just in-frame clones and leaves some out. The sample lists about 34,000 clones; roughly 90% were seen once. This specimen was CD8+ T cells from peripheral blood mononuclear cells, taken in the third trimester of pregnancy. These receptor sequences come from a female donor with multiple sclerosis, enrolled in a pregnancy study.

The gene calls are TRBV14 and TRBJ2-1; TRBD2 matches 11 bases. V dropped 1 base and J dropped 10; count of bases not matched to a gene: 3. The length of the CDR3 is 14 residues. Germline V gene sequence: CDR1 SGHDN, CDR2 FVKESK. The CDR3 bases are TGTGCCAGCAGCCAAGTAGCGGGGGGGCCGGAGCAGTTCTTC. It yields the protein CASSQVAGGPEQFF.

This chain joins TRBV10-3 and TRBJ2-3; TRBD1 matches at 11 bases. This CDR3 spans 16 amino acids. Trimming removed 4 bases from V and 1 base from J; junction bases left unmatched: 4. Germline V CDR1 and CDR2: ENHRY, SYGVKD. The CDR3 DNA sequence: TGTGCCATCAGTGGGAGGGACAGGGGGGGCACAGATACGCAGTATTTT. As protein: CAISGRDRGGTDTQYF.

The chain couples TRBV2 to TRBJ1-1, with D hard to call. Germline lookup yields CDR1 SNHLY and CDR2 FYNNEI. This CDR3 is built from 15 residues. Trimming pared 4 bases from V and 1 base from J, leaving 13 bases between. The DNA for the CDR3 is TGTGCCAGCAGTGGTCGGAGGGTCCCGAACACTGAAGCTTTCTTT. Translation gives CASSGRRVPNTEAFF.

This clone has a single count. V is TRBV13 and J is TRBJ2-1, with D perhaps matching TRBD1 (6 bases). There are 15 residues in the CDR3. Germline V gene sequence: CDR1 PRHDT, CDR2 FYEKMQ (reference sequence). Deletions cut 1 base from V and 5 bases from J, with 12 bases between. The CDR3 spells CASSLAGDRNNEQFF. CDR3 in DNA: TGTGCCAGCAGCTTAGCAGGGGATCGAAACAATGAGCAGTTCTTC.

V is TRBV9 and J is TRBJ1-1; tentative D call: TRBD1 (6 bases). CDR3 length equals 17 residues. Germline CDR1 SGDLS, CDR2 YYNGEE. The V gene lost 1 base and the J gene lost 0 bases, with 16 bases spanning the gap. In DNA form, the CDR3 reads TGTGCCAGCAGCGTACCCCGGGACATCTCCATGAACACTGAAGCTTTCTTT. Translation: CASSVPRDISMNTEAFF.

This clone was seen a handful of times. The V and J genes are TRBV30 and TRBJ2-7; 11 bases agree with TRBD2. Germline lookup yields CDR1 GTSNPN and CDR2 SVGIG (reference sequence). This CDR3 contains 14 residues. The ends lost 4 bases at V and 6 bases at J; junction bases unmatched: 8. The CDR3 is CAWNPGTSGGEQYF. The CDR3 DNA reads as TGTGCCTGGAACCCCGGGACTAGCGGCGGCGAGCAGTACTTC.

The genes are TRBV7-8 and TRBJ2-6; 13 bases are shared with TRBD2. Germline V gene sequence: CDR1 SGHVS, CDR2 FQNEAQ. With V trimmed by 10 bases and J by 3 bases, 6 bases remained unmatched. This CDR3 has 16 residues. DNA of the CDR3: TGTGCCAACGGGGGACTAGCGGGGTTTGGGGCCAACGTCCTGACTTTC. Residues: CANGGLAGFGANVLTF.

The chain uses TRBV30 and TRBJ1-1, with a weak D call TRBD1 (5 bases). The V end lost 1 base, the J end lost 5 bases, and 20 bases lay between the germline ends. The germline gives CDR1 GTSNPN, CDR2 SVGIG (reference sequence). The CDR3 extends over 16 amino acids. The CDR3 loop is CAWSGIRDGGSTEAFF. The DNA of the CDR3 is TGTGCCTGGAGTGGAATCCGGGACGGGGGGAGTACTGAAGCTTTCTTT.

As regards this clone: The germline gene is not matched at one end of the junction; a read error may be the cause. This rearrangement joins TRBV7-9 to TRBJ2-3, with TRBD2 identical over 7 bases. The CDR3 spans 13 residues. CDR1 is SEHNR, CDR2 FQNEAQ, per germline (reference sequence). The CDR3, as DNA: TGTGCCGGCAGATTGGGGGGAGGGGATACGCAGTATTTT. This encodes CAGRLGGGDTQYF.

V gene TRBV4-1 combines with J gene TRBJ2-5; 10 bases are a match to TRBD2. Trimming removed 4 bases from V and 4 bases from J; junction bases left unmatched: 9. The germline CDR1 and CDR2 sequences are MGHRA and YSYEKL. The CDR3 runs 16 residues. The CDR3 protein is CASSPRDSGGLETQYF. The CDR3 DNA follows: TGCGCCAGCAGCCCGCGAGATAGCGGGGGGCTAGAGACCCAGTACTTC.

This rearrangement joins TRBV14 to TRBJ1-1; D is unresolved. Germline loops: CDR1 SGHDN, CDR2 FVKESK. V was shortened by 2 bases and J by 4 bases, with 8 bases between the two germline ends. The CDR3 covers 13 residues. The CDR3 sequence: CASSQTSSTEAFF. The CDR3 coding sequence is TGTGCCAGCAGCCAAACGTCTAGCACTGAAGCTTTCTTT. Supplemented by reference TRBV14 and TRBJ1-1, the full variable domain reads EAGVTQFPSHSVIEKGQTVTLRCDPISGHDNLYWYRRVMGKEIKFLLHFVKESKQDESGMPNNRFLAERTGGTYSTLKVQPAELEDSGVYFCASSQTSSTEAFFGQGTRLTVV.

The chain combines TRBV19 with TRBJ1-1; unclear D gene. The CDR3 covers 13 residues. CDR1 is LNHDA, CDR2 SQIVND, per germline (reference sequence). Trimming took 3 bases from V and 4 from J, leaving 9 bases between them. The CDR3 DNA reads TGTGCCAGTAGTATGGGCAGCTCCACTGAAGCTTTCTTT. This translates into CASSMGSSTEAFF.

The DNA for the CDR3 is TGTGCCAGCTCCCAACAGTACTACGAGCAGTACTTC. Translated, it gives CASSQQYYEQYF. The V gene is TRBV18, the J gene TRBJ2-7; D is unresolved. The CDR3 has 12 residues. CDR1 KGHSH and CDR2 LQKENI come from the germline V gene. Trimming removed 6 bases from V and 3 bases from J, with 9 bases in between.

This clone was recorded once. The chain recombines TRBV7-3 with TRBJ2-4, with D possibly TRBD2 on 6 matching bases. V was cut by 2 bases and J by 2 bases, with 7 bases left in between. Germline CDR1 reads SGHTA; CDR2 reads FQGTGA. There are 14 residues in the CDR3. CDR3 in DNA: TGTGCCAGCAGCTTAGCGGGGTCCAAAAACATTCAGTACTTC. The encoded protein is CASSLAGSKNIQYF.

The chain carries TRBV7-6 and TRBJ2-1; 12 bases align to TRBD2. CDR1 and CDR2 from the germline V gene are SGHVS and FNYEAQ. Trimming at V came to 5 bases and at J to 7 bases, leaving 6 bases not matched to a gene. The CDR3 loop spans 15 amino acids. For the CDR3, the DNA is TGTGCCAGCAGCCCTAGCGGGGGGGAGGGAAATGAGCAGTTCTTC. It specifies CASSPSGGEGNEQFF.

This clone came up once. CDR3 sequence (DNA): TGTGCCAGCAGTTACGGTGCTGGGGGGAGCACAGATACGCAGTATTTT. Its translation is CASSYGAGGSTDTQYF. The V gene is TRBV6-5, the J gene TRBJ2-3; D might be TRBD2 (6 bases). From germline, CDR1 is MNHEY and CDR2 SVGAGI. The ends were cut back, 2 bases at V and 0 bases at J, with 12 bases in the middle. This CDR3 spans 16 amino acids.

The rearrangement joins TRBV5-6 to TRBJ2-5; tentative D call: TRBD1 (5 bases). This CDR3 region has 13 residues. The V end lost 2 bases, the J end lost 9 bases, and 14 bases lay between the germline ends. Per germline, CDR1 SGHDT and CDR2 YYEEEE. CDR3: CASSLGRQLAQYF. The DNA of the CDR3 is TGTGCCAGCAGCTTAGGCCGACAGTTGGCCCAGTACTTC.

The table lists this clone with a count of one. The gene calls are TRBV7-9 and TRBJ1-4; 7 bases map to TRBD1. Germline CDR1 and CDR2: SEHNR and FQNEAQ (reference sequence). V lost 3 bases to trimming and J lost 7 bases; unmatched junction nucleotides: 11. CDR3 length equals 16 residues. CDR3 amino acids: CASSLTPSGGPEKLFF. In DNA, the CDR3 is TGTGCCAGCAGCTTGACCCCTTCAGGGGGTCCTGAAAAACTGTTTTTT.

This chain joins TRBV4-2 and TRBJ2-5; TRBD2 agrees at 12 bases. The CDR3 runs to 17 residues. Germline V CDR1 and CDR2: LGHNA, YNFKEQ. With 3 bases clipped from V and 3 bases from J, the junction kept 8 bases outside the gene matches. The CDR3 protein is CASSHPWTSGEEETQYF. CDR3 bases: TGTGCCAGCAGCCACCCTTGGACTAGCGGGGAGGAAGAGACCCAGTACTTC.

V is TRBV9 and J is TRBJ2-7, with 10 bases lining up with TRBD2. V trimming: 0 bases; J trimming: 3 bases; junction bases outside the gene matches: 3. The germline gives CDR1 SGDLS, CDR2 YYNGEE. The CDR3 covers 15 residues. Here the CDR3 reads CASSVGSSGGYEQYF. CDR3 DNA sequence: TGTGCCAGCAGCGTAGGGTCTAGCGGGGGCTACGAGCAGTACTTC.

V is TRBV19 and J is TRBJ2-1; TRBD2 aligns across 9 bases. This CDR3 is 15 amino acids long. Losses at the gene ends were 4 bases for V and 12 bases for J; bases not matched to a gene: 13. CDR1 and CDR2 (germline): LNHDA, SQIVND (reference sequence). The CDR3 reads CASSTFSGGVPRQFF. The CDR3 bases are TGTGCCAGTAGTACCTTTAGCGGGGGCGTCCCGCGGCAGTTCTTC.

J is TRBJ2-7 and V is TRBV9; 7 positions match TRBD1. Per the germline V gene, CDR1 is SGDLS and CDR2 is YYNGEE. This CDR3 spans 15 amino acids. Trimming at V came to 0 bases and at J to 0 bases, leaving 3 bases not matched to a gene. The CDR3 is CASSVEGQSSYEQYF. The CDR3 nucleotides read TGTGCCAGCAGCGTAGAGGGACAGAGCTCCTACGAGCAGTACTTC.

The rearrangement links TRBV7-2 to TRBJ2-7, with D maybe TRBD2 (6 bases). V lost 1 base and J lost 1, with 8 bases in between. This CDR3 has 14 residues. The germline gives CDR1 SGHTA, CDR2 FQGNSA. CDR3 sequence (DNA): TGTGCCAGCAGCTTAGTGGAGGGGTCCTACGAGCAGTACTTC. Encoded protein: CASSLVEGSYEQYF.